This T cell receptor (beta chain) was sequenced in a study of T-cell reconstitution after alpha-beta-depleted transplantation in children. This clonotype was detected many times. A library of TCRbeta sequences, prepared with unique molecular identifiers, was generated. TCRdb analysed the PCR reads with MiXCR anew, one entry per CDR3 protein. This sample yields more than 85,000 distinct CDR3 sequences, of which 10% are seen a single time; about 7.3% belongs to the top ten. CDR1 SGHTA and CDR2 FQGNSA come from the germline V gene. CDR3 size: 15 residues. J gave up 0 bases and V 5 bases, and 6 bases lay outside the gene matches.

The clonotype comes from a human donor who donated a stem cell graft to a child with acute lymphoblastic leukemia. Sequencing was performed on PBMCs from the stem cell graft donor, taken from the stem cell graft. This rearrangement joins TRBV7-2 to TRBJ2-7; 8 nucleotides line up with TRBD1. The CDR3 region has the DNA TGTGCCAGCAGCGTAGGGACAGGCGCCTCCTACGAGCAGTACTTC. Amino acids: CASSVGTGASYEQYF.